The entry below describes one TCR beta chain. Germline lookup yields CDR1 KGHDR and CDR2 SFDVKD. V was pared by 3 bases and J by 8 bases, with 3 bases of the junction left unmatched. This CDR3 spans 13 amino acids. In the original workflow: Nucleated cell number was recorded as an estimate derived from reference gene primer amplification. Profiled with immunoSEQ multiplex PCR; TCRdb holds only in-frame clones, not every one. V and J calls and clone size follow that table, whereas D and trimming were derived from the DNA. The profile covers 95,000 or so clones, with 89% appearing a single time and around 3.4% taken by the ten largest. The sample originates from a study of blood T cell repertoires in COVID-19. About the study: Sample material is recorded as cDNA or gDNA derived from T cells, B-cell-depleted T cells, or PBMCs.

This sequence originates from a woman in her sixties or seventies with acute or convalescent COVID-19. V is TRBV24-1 and J is TRBJ1-2; 9 bases map to TRBD1. Source material: peripheral blood. CDR3 sequence (DNA): TGTGCCACCAGTGATGACAGGGGGTACGGCTACACCTTC. Encoded protein: CATSDDRGYGYTF.